This T cell receptor (beta chain) was profiled in a study of cytomegalovirus exposure and HLA in healthy donors. The study's findings and limits: Presence/absence analyses supposed approximately even sequencing depth among donors. Among immune exposure information, only CMV serostatus was available.

This clone was seen a single time. The target antigen is unknown. Germline V gives CDR1 SGHRS, CDR2 YFSETQ. The CDR3 loop spans 13 amino acids. The PCR had 60 Vbeta and 13 Jbeta primers. In the original processing: Later, an analysis found 75 million to 90 million unique TCR beta chains, and 8.5 million to 14 million of these were shared. Produced via immunoSEQ multiplex PCR; TCRdb's table is partial and in-frame only. The V and J calls and clone size were taken over from that table, and D and trimming were inferred from the DNA. In the table there are 170,000 or so clones, about 80% of which are singletons.

V is TRBV5-1 and J is TRBJ2-5; D perhaps matches TRBD2 (6 bases). The J call is doubtful: the DNA matches TRBJ2-7 better. The sequenced material came from PBMCs. The TCR originated in a woman aged 40 to 50 in good health and CMV-seronegative. As DNA, the CDR3 is TGCGCCAGCAGCTTGGTCAGCGGGTACGAGCAGTACTTC. It encodes CASSLVSGYEQYF.